This record covers a single TCR beta chain. The CDR3 runs to 18 residues. Trimming cost V 5 bases and J 4 bases; bases outside gene matches: 14. Germline lookup yields CDR1 SGHVS and CDR2 FQNEAQ. TCRdb's table, derived via immunoSEQ multiplex PCR, lists solely in-frame clones and lacks some. This sample has roughly 250,000 clones, with more than 70% found just once. This sample is drawn from a study of blood T cell repertoires in COVID-19. Study as a whole: In each case, the material was cDNA or gDNA derived from T cells, B-cell-depleted T cells, or PBMCs.

Sequences were obtained from peripheral blood. The clonotype originates from a woman between 40 and 50 years old who had recovered from COVID-19. The rearrangement joins TRBV7-8 to TRBJ2-6; 7 bases line up with TRBD1. CDR3 in DNA: TGTGCCAGCAGCGCAGGACAGGCCGCGCTAGGGGGGGCCAACGTCCTGACTTTC. Translated, it gives CASSAGQAALGGANVLTF.